One T cell receptor beta chain is described in this entry. What it recognizes is unknown. This sample's treatment: approximately 9-day PBMC culture with coronavirus spike peptide pools or control peptides (ViraFEST assay). Peptide-pool expansion of antigen-specific T cells preceded TCR sequencing in ViraFEST. This sample is drawn from a study of vaccination and CD4 T cells after COVID-19. Across the whole study: It was a median about 100 days after diagnosis, with a range of 35 to 161, that post-COVID samples were drawn.

Trimming shortened V by 1 base and J by 8 bases, and 8 bases separated the two germline ends. This CDR3 region has 12 residues. CDR1 and CDR2 (germline): SGHVS, FQNEAQ. The Oncomine TCR Beta short-read assay sequenced DNA from cultured CD4+ T cells. TCRdb used MiXCR to reprocess the PCR reads, holding one entry per CDR3 protein. The sample holds about 15,000 distinct CDR3 sequences, about 48% seen once. General study points: Spike mono-reactivity was found in 304 of 307 vaccine-specific clones from convalescent patients.

The J gene is TRBJ1-2, the V gene TRBV7-8; a possible D gene is TRBD1 (6 bases). This receptor was taken from a human donor who had recovered from COVID-19. The sequencing input was CD4+ T cells from blood, cultured in vitro. The CDR3 sequence is CASSLDRVGYTF. DNA of the CDR3: TGTGCCAGCAGCTTAGACAGGGTCGGCTACACCTTC.